These T cell receptor beta chains were read from a single sample in a study of T cells after yellow fever vaccination. TCRdb passed the 5' RACE reads through MiXCR, listing each CDR3 protein once. In the table there are some 300,000 distinct CDR3 sequences, 8.7% of which are singletons. The starting material was CD4+ T cells sorted from PBMCs, obtained 5 days after the yellow fever booster vaccination. The source is a man aged 18 to 29 who received the YFV17D yellow fever vaccine. Each CDR3 is given with its conserved first and last residue. The D gene is left open where the match is weak.

TRBV12-3/TRBV12-4	.	TRBJ2-7	CASSSDSTYEQYF
TRBV20-1	.	TRBJ1-6	CSARVPGQPNSPLHF
TRBV5-1	.	TRBJ1-4	CASSLDIRGAGEKLFF
TRBV7-2	.	TRBJ2-2	CASSFLNTGELFF
TRBV20-1	TRBD2	TRBJ2-1	CSAPTSGGNNEQFF
TRBV4-1	.	TRBJ1-2	CASSQVVGVGGYTF
TRBV5-1	TRBD2	TRBJ2-5	CASSLSSGRGETQYF
TRBV7-2	.	TRBJ1-5	CASSPRDQPQHF
TRBV9	.	TRBJ1-1	CASSVDGVNTEAFF
TRBV7-9	.	TRBJ2-3	CASRPTGTDTQYF
TRBV2	.	TRBJ1-5	CASSDGYQPQHF
TRBV14	.	TRBJ1-1	CASSQGFYREQNTEAFF
TRBV10-3	TRBD1	TRBJ2-7	CAISADRGRYEQYF
TRBV7-3	.	TRBJ2-3	CASSRGASTDTQYF
TRBV6-6	TRBD1	TRBJ2-3	CASSNRGRGTDTQYF
TRBV20-1	TRBD2	TRBJ2-1	CSARDRKGLAGRLSSYNEQFF
TRBV5-1	.	TRBJ2-1	CASSSEGYSYNEQFF
TRBV7-2	.	TRBJ2-1	CASKRRAPYNEQFF
TRBV29-1	.	TRBJ2-3	CSVDRSDTQYF
TRBV20-1	TRBD2	TRBJ2-4	CSARDPGGAGNIQYF
TRBV18	TRBD1	TRBJ1-2	CASSPRTGPFAANGYTF
TRBV4-3	.	TRBJ2-3	CASSQEGEDTQYF
TRBV18	TRBD2	TRBJ2-1	CASSPIAGSTVDEQFF
TRBV7-2	TRBD1	TRBJ1-6	CASSLTGGYSPLHF
TRBV12-3/TRBV12-4	TRBD2	TRBJ2-5	CASRPSGGVQETQYF
TRBV5-1	.	TRBJ1-4	CASSPAGAPGEKLFF
TRBV28	.	TRBJ2-7	CASTSGEPSEQYF